This T cell receptor (beta chain) was found in a study of blood T cell repertoires in COVID-19. Sequencing used immunoSEQ multiplex PCR; TCRdb keeps in-frame clones, though not all of them. The table has about 220,000 clones, approximately 78% seen once. Germline loops: CDR1 MNHEY, CDR2 SMNVEV (reference sequence). The CDR3 spans 14 residues. V was shortened by 3 bases and J by 4 bases, with 12 bases between the two germline ends. The sequence was obtained from a woman older than 75 with COVID-19, enrolled during active disease. This chain uses TRBV27 with TRBJ1-2; D is unclear. The specimen was peripheral blood. Written as DNA, the CDR3 is TGTGCCAGCAGTTTCGGCGCGGGGTTCTATGGCTACACCTTC. Translation gives CASSFGAGFYGYTF.